This TCR beta chain was identified in a study of blood T cell repertoires in COVID-19. Study summary: Samples representing acute and convalescent COVID-19 were sourced from the United States, Italy and Spain. The cDNA or gDNA used as material had been derived from T cells, B-cell-depleted T cells, or PBMCs.

There are 13 residues in the CDR3. Germline loops: CDR1 SGHDT, CDR2 YYEEEE. Deletions cut 3 bases from V and 4 bases from J, with 10 bases between. As handled by the study authors: Counts of nucleated cells, estimated from reference gene primer amplification, were obtained. Data came from immunoSEQ multiplex PCR; TCRdb stores just in-frame clones and leaves some out. The V and J calls and clone size are taken from that table; D and trimming were inferred from the DNA. The sample has 55,000 to 85,000 clones, more than 65% seen once. The receptor comes from a woman in her sixties or seventies with acute or convalescent COVID-19. The chain is built from TRBV5-6 and TRBJ2-5; D is undetermined. The sequenced sample consisted of peripheral blood. The CDR3: CASSSLAAETQYF. In nucleotides, the CDR3 is TGTGCCAGCAGCTCGTTGGCGGCAGAGACCCAGTACTTC.